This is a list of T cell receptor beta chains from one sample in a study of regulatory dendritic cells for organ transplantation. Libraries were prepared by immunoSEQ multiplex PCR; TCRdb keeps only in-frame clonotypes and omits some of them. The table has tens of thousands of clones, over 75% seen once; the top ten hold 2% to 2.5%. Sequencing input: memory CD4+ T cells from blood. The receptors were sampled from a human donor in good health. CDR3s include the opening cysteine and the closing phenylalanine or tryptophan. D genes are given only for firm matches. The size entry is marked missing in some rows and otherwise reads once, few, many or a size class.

CDR3 protein: CASSEGQGAYEQYF
CDR3 DNA: TGTGCCAGCAGTGAGGGGCAGGGGGCTTACGAGCAGTACTTC
clone size: -
D gene: TRBD1
V gene: TRBV6-1
J gene: TRBJ2-7

CDR3 protein: CASTPGTGVPENSEKLFF
CDR3 DNA: TGTGCCAGTACCCCAGGGACAGGAGTACCGGAGAACTCGGAAAAACTGTTTTTT
clone size: few
D gene: TRBD1
V gene: TRBV19
J gene: TRBJ1-4

CDR3 protein: CASSVASGASTDTQYF
CDR3 DNA: TGTGCCAGCAGCGTCGCTAGCGGGGCTAGCACAGATACGCAGTATTTT
clone size: once
D gene: TRBD2
V gene: TRBV5-4
J gene: TRBJ2-3

CDR3 protein: CASSPGSEGDGYTF
CDR3 DNA: TGCGCCAGCAGCCCCGGTTCCGAGGGGGATGGCTACACCTTC
clone size: -
D gene: -
V gene: TRBV5-1
J gene: TRBJ1-2

CDR3 protein: CASGGRVTDTQYF
CDR3 DNA: TGTGCCAGCGGGGGTCGGGTTACAGATACGCAGTATTTT
clone size: -
D gene: -
V gene: TRBV9
J gene: TRBJ2-3

CDR3 protein: CASSPPGSGDTQYF
CDR3 DNA: TGTGCCAGCTCACCACCCGGGAGTGGAGATACGCAGTATTTT
clone size: once
D gene: -
V gene: TRBV18
J gene: TRBJ2-3

CDR3 protein: CASSQGTAGGHSDSTDTQYF
CDR3 DNA: TGCGCCAGCAGCCAAGGGACAGCGGGAGGTCACAGTGACAGCACAGATACGCAGTATTTT
clone size: -
D gene: TRBD2
V gene: TRBV4-3
J gene: TRBJ2-3

CDR3 protein: CASSPDRRDSPLHF
CDR3 DNA: TGTGCCAGCAGCCCCGACAGGCGCGATTCACCCCTCCACTTT
clone size: few
D gene: -
V gene: TRBV9
J gene: TRBJ1-6

CDR3 protein: CASGLAGTDTQYF
CDR3 DNA: TGTGCCAGTGGACTGGCGGGCACAGATACGCAGTATTTT
clone size: few
D gene: -
V gene: TRBV2
J gene: TRBJ2-3

CDR3 protein: CASSFKGRDTGELFF
CDR3 DNA: TGTGCCAGCAGCTTTAAGGGGCGAGACACCGGGGAGCTGTTTTTT
clone size: -
D gene: -
V gene: TRBV7-2
J gene: TRBJ2-2